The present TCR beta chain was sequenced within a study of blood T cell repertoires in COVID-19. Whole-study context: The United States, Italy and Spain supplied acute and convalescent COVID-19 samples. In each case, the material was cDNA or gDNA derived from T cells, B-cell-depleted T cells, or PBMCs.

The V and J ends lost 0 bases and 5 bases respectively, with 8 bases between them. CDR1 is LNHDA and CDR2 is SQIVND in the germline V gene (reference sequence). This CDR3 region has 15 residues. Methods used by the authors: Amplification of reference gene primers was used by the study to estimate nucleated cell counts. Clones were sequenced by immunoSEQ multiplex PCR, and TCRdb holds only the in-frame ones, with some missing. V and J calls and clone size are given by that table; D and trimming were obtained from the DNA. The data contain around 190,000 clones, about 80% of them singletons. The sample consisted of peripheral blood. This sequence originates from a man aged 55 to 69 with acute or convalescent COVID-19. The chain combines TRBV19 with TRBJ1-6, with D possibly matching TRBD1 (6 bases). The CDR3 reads CASSIEHRDNSPLHF. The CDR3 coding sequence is TGTGCCAGTAGTATAGAGCACAGGGATAATTCACCCCTCCACTTT.